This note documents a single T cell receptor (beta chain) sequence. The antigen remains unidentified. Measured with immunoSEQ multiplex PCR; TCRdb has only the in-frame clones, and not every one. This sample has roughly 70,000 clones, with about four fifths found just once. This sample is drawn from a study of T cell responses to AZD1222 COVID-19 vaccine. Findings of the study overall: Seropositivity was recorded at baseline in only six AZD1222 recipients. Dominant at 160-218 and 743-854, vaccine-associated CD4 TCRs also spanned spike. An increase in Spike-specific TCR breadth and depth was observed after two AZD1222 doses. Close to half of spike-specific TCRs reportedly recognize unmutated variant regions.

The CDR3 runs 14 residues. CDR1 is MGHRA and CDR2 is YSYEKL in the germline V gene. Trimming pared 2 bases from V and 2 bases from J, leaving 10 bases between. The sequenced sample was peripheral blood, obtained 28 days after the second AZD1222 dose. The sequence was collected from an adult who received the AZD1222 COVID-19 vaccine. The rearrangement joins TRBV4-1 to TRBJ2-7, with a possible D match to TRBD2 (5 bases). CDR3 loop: CASSQSPGAYEQYF. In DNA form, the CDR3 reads TGCGCCAGCAGCCAATCGCCCGGGGCCTACGAGCAGTACTTC.